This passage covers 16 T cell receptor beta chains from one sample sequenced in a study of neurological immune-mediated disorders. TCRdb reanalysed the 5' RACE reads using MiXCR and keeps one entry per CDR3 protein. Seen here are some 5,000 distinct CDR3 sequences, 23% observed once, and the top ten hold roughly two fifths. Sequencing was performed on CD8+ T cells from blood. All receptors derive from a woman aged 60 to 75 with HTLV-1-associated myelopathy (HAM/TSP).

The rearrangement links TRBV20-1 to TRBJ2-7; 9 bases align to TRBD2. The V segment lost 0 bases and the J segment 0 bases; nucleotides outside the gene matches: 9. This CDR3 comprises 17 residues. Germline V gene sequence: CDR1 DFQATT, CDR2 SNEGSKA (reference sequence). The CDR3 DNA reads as TGCAGTGCTAGAGACCCCACCGGAGCGGGGGGCTCCTACGAGCAGTACTTC. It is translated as CSARDPTGAGGSYEQYF.

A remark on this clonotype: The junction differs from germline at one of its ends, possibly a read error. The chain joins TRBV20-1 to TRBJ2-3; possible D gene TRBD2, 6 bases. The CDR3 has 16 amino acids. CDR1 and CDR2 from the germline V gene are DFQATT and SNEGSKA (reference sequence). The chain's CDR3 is CSANLIADWGTYTQYF. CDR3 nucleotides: TGCAGTGCTAATCTTATAGCGGATTGGGGCACATATACGCAGTATTTT.

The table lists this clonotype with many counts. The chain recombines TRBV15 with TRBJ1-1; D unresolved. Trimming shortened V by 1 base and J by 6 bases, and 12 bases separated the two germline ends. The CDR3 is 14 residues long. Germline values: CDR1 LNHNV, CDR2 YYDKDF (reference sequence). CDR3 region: CATSRGQMGAEAFF. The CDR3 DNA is TGTGCCACCAGCAGAGGACAAATGGGCGCTGAAGCTTTCTTT.

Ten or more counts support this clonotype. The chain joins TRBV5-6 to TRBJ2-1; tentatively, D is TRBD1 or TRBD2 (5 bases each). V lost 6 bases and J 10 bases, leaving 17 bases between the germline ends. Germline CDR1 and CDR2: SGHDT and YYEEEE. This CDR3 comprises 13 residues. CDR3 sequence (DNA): TGTGCCAGCACCCCCCTGGGGGAATACGAGCAGTTCTTC. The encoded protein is CASTPLGEYEQFF.

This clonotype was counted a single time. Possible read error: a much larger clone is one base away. The CDR3 loop is CASSSELGLAGGPPGENQYF. CDR3 coding DNA: TGTGCCAGCAGCTCAGAACTTGGGCTAGCGGGAGGGCCGCCAGGAGAGAACCAGTACTTC. The rearrangement joins TRBV7-8 to TRBJ2-5, with TRBD2 identical over 12 bases. The CDR3 runs to 20 residues. Per germline, CDR1 SGHVS and CDR2 FQNEAQ.

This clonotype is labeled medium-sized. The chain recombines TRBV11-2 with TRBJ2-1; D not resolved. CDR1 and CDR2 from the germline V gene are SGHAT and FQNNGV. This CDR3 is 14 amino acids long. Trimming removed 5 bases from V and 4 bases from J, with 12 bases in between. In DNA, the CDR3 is TGTGCCAGCAGCCCCGTGGGGTTTTACAATGAGCAGTTCTTC. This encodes CASSPVGFYNEQFF. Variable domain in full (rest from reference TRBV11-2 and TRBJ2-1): EAGVAQSPRYKIIEKRQSVAFWCNPISGHATLYWYQQILGQGPKLLIQFQNNGVVDDSQLPKDRFSAERLKGVDSTLKIQPAKLEDSAVYLCASSPVGFYNEQFFGPGTRLTVL.

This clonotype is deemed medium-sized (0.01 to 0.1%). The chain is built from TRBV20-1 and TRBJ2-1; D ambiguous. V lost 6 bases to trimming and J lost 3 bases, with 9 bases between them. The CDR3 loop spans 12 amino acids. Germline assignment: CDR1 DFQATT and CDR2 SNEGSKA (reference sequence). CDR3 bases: TGCAGTGCAGCATCAGGCTACAATGAGCAGTTCTTC. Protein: CSAASGYNEQFF.

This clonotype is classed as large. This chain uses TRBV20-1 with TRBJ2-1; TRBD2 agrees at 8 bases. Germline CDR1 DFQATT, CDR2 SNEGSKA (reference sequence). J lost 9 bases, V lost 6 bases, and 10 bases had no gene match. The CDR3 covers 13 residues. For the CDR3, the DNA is TGCAGTGCCTCACCGGGACTAGAGACTGAGCAGTTCTTC. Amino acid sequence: CSASPGLETEQFF.

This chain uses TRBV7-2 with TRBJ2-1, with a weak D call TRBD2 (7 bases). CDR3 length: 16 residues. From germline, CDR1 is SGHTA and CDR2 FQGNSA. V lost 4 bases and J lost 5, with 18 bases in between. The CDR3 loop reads CASSSGGGDINNEQFF. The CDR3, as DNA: TGTGCCAGCAGCTCGGGGGGTGGGGACATCAACAATGAGCAGTTCTTC.

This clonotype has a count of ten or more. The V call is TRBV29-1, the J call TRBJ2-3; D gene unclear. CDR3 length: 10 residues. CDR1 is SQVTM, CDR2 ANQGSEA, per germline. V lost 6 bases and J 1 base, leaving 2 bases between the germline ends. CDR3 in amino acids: CSVGTDTQYF. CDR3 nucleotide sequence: TGCAGCGTCGGCACAGATACGCAGTATTTT.

The CDR3 reads CRPQGSNTEAFF. As DNA, the CDR3 is TGCAGACCACAGGGTTCGAACACTGAAGCTTTCTTT. The genes are TRBV20-1 and TRBJ1-1; perhaps TRBD1 as D (6 bases). The CDR3 runs to 12 residues. From germline, CDR1 is DFQATT and CDR2 SNEGSKA (reference sequence).

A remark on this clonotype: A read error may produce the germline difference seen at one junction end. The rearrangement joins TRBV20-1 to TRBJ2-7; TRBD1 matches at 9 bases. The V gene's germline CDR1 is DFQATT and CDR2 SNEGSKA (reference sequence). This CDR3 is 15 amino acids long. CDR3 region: CSARMLGQGLNEQYF. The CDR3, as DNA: TGCAGTGCTAGAATGTTGGGACAGGGTCTCAACGAGCAGTACTTT.

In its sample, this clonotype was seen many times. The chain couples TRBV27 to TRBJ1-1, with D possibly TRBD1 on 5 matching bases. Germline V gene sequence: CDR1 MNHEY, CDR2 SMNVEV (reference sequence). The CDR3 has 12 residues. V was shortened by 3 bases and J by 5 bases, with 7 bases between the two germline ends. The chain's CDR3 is CASSFQGTEAFF. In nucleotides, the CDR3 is TGTGCCAGCAGTTTCCAGGGTACTGAAGCTTTCTTT.

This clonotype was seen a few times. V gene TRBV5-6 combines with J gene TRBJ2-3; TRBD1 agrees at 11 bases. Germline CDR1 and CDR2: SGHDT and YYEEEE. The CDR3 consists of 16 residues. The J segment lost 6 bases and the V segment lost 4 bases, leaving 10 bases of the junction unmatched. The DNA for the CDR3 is TGTGCCAGCAGCCTCCCGGGACAGGGGGTCTCGGATACGCAGTATTTT. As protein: CASSLPGQGVSDTQYF.

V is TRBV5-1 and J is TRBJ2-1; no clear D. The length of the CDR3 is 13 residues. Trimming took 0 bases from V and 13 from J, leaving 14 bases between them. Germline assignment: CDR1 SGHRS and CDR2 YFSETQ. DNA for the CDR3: TGCGCCAGCAGCTTGGCTCCCGAAAGGTTCCAGTTCTTC. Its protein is CASSLAPERFQFF.

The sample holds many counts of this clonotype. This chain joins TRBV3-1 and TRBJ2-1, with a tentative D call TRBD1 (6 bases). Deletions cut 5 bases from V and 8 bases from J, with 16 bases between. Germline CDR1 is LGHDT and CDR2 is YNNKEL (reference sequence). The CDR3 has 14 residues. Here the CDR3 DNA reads TGTGCCAGCAGCTCCGGGACACCCCGGGATGAGCAGTTCTTC. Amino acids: CASSSGTPRDEQFF.